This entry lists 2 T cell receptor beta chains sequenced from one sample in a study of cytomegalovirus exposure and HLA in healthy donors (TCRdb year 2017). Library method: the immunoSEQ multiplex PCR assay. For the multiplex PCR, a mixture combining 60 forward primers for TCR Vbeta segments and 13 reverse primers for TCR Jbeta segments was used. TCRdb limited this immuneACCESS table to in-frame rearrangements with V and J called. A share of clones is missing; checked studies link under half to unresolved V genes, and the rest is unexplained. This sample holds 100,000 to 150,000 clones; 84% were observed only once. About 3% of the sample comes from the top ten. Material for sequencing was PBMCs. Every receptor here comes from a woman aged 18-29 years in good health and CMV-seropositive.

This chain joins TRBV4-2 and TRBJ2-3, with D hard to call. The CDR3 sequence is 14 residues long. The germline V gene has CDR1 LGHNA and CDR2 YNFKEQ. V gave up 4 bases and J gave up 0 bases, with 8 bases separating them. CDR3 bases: TGTGCCAGCAGCCTAGCTAGGAGCACAGATACGCAGTATTTT. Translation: CASSLARSTDTQYF.

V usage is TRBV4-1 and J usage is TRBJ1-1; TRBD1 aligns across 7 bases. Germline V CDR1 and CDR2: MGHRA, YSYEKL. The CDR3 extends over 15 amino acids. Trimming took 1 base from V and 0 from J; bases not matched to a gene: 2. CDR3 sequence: CASSQGQGVNTEAFF. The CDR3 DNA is TGCGCCAGCAGCCAAGGACAGGGTGTGAACACTGAAGCTTTCTTT.